The rows below give T cell receptor beta chains drawn from one sample of a study of T cell responses to AZD1222 COVID-19 vaccine. The method was immunoSEQ multiplex PCR; TCRdb's version includes in-frame clones alone and lacks a portion of them. The sample contains some 92,000 clones, about 90% of which appear only once. Specimen: peripheral blood, collected on day 0 of AZD1222 vaccination. All receptors come from an adult in good health. Both conserved end residues are part of each CDR3. D genes are given only for firm matches. Clone size is shown for a subset of rows, as once, few, many or a class of expanded clone.

abundance	v_gene	j_gene	d_gene	CDR3nt	CDR3aa
NA	TRBV5-1	TRBJ1-5	NA	TGCGCCAGCTCCCCTGTGTGGGGGGCCAATCAGCCCCAGCATTTT	CASSPVWGANQPQHF
NA	TRBV5-8	TRBJ2-7	NA	TGTGCCAGCACCGGGTCTTACTACGAGCAGTACTTC	CASTGSYYEQYF
NA	TRBV18	TRBJ2-2	NA	TGTGCCAGCTCACCAGGTGTAAGTGGGGAGCTGTTTTTT	CASSPGVSGELFF
NA	TRBV9	TRBJ1-4	TRBD1	TGTGCCAGCAGCGCGACAGGGGGGCGGGAAAAACTGTTTTTT	CASSATGGREKLFF
NA	TRBV2	TRBJ2-5	TRBD1	TGTGCCACTCGGACAGGGAAAGGCCAAGAGACCCAGTACTTC	CATRTGKGQETQYF
NA	TRBV4-1	TRBJ1-2	TRBD1	TGCGCCACTACCCAGTTTTCGACAGGGGGCGGGAAGGGCTACACCTTC	CATTQFSTGGGKGYTF
NA	TRBV29-1	TRBJ1-2	NA	TGCAGCGTTGGCGTGAGCAGCTATGGCTACACCTTC	CSVGVSSYGYTF
once	TRBV9	TRBJ2-7	TRBD2	TGTGCCAGCAGCCAAAGCGGGAGCAACTACGAGCAGTACTTC	CASSQSGSNYEQYF
NA	TRBV3-1/TRBV3-2	TRBJ2-1	NA	TGTGCCAGCAGCTCGCGCAATGAGCAGTTCTTC	CASSSRNEQFF
NA	TRBV28	TRBJ1-5	NA	TGTGCCAGCAGTTTCGGGGGGCCTGTTCAGCCCCAGCATTTT	CASSFGGPVQPQHF
NA	TRBV19	TRBJ1-2	TRBD1	TGTGCCAGTAGTATCATTGGACAGGGGGCATGGGGCTACACCTTC	CASSIIGQGAWGYTF
NA	TRBV12-3/TRBV12-4	TRBJ1-2	NA	TGTGCCAGCAGCATGCCCGGTCGGGGAGGCTACACCTTC	CASSMPGRGGYTF
NA	TRBV2	TRBJ1-1	TRBD1	TGTGCCAGCAGGGCAGGGGGCGCGGACACTGAAGCTTTCTTT	CASRAGGADTEAFF
NA	TRBV27	TRBJ1-2	TRBD1	TGTGCCAGCAGTCCTCTTCTGACAGGGGGCGGTGGCTACACCTTC	CASSPLLTGGGGYTF
NA	TRBV28	TRBJ1-1	NA	TGTGCCAGCATGCTACTTACTAACACTGAAGCTTTCTTT	CASMLLTNTEAFF
NA	TRBV7-2	TRBJ1-2	NA	TGTGCCAGCAGCTTAGCGGTCGGGGGGTATGGCTACACCTTC	CASSLAVGGYGYTF
NA	TRBV30	TRBJ1-2	TRBD1	TGTGCCTGGAAGGAGGGCGCAGGGGGCAGTTACTATGGCTACACCTTC	CAWKEGAGGSYYGYTF
NA	TRBV9	TRBJ1-3	NA	TGTGCCAGCAGCGTGGGAAGGGCATCTGGAAACACCATATATTTT	CASSVGRASGNTIYF
NA	TRBV4-1	TRBJ2-7	TRBD1	TGCGCCAGCAGCCGCGGGACAGGGGGGGCCTACGAGCAGTACTTC	CASSRGTGGAYEQYF
NA	TRBV7-9	TRBJ1-6	NA	TGTGCCAGCACAAGCAGGACGTCCCGCGATTCACCCCTCCACTTT	CASTSRTSRDSPLHF
NA	TRBV7-3	TRBJ2-2	TRBD2	TGTGCCAGCAGCTTAGCCGGGACTACGAACACCGGGGAGCTGTTTTTT	CASSLAGTTNTGELFF
NA	TRBV18	TRBJ2-1	TRBD2	TGTGCCAGCTCGCCGGGACTAACCTCCTACAATGAGCAGTTCTTC	CASSPGLTSYNEQFF
few	TRBV5-1	TRBJ1-4	TRBD1	TGCGCCAGCAGCACGGGACAGGGAAACAATGAAAAACTGTTTTTT	CASSTGQGNNEKLFF
NA	TRBV9	TRBJ2-2	NA	TGTGCCAGCAGCTCACCGGGGGTAGCGGCCCCCACCGGGGAGCTGTTTTTT	CASSSPGVAAPTGELFF
NA	TRBV11-1	TRBJ1-6	NA	TGTGCCAGCAGCTTGAGTACGGGTAATTCACCCCTCCACTTT	CASSLSTGNSPLHF
NA	TRBV30	TRBJ1-1	NA	TGTGCCTGGAGTAAGGCGGGCGTCGACACTGAAGCTTTCTTT	CAWSKAGVDTEAFF
NA	TRBV29-1	TRBJ1-1	NA	TGCAGCGTTGGACGGGACGGGTCTGAAGCTTTCTTT	CSVGRDGSEAFF
NA	TRBV13	TRBJ2-5	NA	TGTGCCAGCAGCCTAACAGGCAGGGGAGGGAAGACCCAGTACTTC	CASSLTGRGGKTQYF
NA	TRBV7-8	TRBJ2-5	TRBD2	TGTGCCAGCAGCCCTGCTCTACTGCTAGCGGGAGGAGCCCAAGAGACCCAGTACTTC	CASSPALLLAGGAQETQYF
NA	TRBV29-1	TRBJ1-5	TRBD1	TGCAGCGTTGCGGGGACAGGGGGCCAGCCCCAGCATTTT	CSVAGTGGQPQHF
NA	TRBV7-6	TRBJ1-5	NA	TGTGCCAGCAGCTTATCGGCACAGGCTCTCTCGCCCCAGCATTTT	CASSLSAQALSPQHF
NA	TRBV18	TRBJ1-3	NA	TGTGCCAGCTCACCAGGGGCAGGGGTCGCCGGAAACACCATATATTTT	CASSPGAGVAGNTIYF